These T cell receptor beta chains were read from a single sample in a study of shared clonotypes between healthy human individuals. Clones were read by immunoSEQ multiplex PCR, and TCRdb kept only the in-frame ones, dropping some. The table records 400,000 or so clones, 96% of them present only once. Material: memory CD8+ T cells sorted from blood. The receptors come from a man aged 30-40 years in good health. Both conserved end residues are part of each CDR3. A D gene is named only where the DNA matches it firmly.

cdr3_aa j_call cdr3_length d_call v_call
CASSLTGVGETQYF TRBJ2-5 14 . TRBV5-4
CASSPDLLGEQFF TRBJ2-1 13 . TRBV5-1
CASSLGPFPETQYF TRBJ2-5 14 . TRBV18
CASSLVSLGQGADTQYF TRBJ2-3 17 . TRBV11-2
CASSYGGRSYGYTF TRBJ1-2 14 . TRBV6-5
CASSGVRLADTQYF TRBJ2-3 14 . TRBV6-1
CASSLGTSGLAGETQYF TRBJ2-5 17 TRBD2 TRBV5-1
CAGSLAPGSYGYTF TRBJ1-2 14 . TRBV7-9
CASSLAGGYGYTF TRBJ1-2 13 TRBD1 TRBV5-6
CASKRLAGGPGTGELFF TRBJ2-2 17 TRBD2 TRBV7-9
CAWNPGRGYNEQFF TRBJ2-1 14 TRBD2 TRBV30
CASSLRRGGNTIYF TRBJ1-3 14 . TRBV7-2
CASRTGASSGNTIYF TRBJ1-3 15 . TRBV2
CASSEYSTGTGELFF TRBJ2-2 15 TRBD1 TRBV25-1
CASSLIPGSGAYEQYF TRBJ2-7 16 TRBD2 TRBV4-1
CASSFGQLYEQYF TRBJ2-7 13 . TRBV28
CAWIMTGGYEQYF TRBJ2-7 13 TRBD2 TRBV30
CASSLGTRRGYEQYF TRBJ2-7 15 . TRBV7-2
CASSKSSGNSYEQYF TRBJ2-7 15 . TRBV21-1
CASSPRQGNEAFF TRBJ1-1 13 TRBD1 TRBV11-2
CASSQVPGNTIYF TRBJ1-3 13 . TRBV4-2
CASSIQGALAKNIQYF TRBJ2-4 16 . TRBV19
CASGPGGGNEQFF TRBJ2-1 13 TRBD2 TRBV12-5
CASQPGIGDTQYF TRBJ2-3 13 . TRBV6-5
CSERDRTYEQYF TRBJ2-7 12 . TRBV29-1
CASSLDADEQFF TRBJ2-1 12 . TRBV11-3
CASSSGREYEQYF TRBJ2-7 13 . TRBV18
CASTRLRQFGLAGVDEQFF TRBJ2-1 19 TRBD2 TRBV19
CASSRRGREQYF TRBJ2-7 12 TRBD1 TRBV28
CASTRGGSFREKLFF TRBJ1-4 15 . TRBV6-5
CASSYSRTQGAGELFF TRBJ2-2 16 TRBD1 TRBV6-6
CASSLSRGGTGITGELFF TRBJ2-2 18 . TRBV27
CASSWKSGIGEQYF TRBJ2-7 14 TRBD2 TRBV5-6
CASSFSRALTSAHEQYF TRBJ2-7 17 TRBD2 TRBV7-9